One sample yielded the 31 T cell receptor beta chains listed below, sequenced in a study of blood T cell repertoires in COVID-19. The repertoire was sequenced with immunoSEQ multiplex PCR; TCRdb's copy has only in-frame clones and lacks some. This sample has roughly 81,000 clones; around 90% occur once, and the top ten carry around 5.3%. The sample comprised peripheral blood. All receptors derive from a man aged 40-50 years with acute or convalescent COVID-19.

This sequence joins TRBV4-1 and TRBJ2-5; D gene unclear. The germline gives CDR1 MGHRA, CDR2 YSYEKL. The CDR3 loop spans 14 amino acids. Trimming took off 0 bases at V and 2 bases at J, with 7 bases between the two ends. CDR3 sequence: CASSQDSLQETQYF. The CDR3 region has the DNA TGCGCCAGCAGCCAAGATAGCCTACAAGAGACCCAGTACTTC.

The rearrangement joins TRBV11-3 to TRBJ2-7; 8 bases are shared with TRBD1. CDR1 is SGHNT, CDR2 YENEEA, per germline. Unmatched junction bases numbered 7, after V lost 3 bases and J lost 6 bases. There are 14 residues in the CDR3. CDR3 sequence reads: CASSFSGTGGEQYF. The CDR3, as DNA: TGTGCCAGCAGCTTCTCCGGGACAGGTGGCGAGCAGTACTTC.

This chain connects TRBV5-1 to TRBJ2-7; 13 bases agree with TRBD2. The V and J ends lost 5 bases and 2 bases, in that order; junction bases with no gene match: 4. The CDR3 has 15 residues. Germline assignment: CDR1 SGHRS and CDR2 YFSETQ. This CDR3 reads CASSRTSGSTYEQYF. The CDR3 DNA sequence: TGCGCCAGCAGTCGGACTAGCGGGAGCACCTACGAGCAGTACTTC.

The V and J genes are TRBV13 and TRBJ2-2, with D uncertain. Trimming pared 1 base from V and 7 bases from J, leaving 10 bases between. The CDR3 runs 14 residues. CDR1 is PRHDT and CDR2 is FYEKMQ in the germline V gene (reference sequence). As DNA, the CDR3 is TGTGCCAGCAGCTTAGTTGTGTCGGGCGGGGAGCTGTTTTTT. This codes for CASSLVVSGGELFF.

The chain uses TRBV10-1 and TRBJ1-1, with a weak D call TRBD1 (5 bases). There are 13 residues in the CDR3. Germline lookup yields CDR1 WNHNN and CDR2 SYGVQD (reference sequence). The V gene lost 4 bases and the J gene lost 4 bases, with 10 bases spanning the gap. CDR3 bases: TGCGCCAGCAGTGCTGGGGGGGGCACTGAAGCTTTCTTT. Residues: CASSAGGGTEAFF.

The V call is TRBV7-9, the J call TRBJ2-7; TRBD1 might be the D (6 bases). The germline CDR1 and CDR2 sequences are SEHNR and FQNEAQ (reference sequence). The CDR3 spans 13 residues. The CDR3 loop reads CASVGDNFYEQYF. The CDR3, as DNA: TGTGCTTCGGTGGGGGACAACTTCTACGAGCAGTACTTC.

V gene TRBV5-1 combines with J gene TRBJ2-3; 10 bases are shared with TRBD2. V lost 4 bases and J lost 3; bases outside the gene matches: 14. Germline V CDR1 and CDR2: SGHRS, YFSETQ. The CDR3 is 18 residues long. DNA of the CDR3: TGCGCCAGCAGCCGAGGGGGTAAACCGGGACTAGCGACAGATACGCAGTATTTT. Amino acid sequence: CASSRGGKPGLATDTQYF.

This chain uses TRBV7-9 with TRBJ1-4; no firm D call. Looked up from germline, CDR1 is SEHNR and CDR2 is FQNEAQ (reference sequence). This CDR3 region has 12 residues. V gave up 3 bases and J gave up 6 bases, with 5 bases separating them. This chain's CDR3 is CASSFPDEKLFF. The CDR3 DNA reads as TGTGCCAGCAGCTTCCCAGATGAAAAACTGTTTTTT.

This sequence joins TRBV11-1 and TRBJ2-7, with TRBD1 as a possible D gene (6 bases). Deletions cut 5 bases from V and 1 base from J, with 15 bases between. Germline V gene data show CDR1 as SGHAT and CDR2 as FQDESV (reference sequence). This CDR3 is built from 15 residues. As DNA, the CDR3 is TGTGCCAGCAGCCCAAGAGAAGGGGGATCCTACGAGCAGTACTTC. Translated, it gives CASSPREGGSYEQYF.

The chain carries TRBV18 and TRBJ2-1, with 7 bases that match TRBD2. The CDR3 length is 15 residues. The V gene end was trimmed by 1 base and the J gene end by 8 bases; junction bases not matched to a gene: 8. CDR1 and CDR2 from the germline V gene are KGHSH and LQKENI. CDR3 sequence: CASSPQAGREHEQFF. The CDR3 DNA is TGTGCCAGCTCACCACAAGCGGGAAGGGAACATGAGCAGTTCTTC.

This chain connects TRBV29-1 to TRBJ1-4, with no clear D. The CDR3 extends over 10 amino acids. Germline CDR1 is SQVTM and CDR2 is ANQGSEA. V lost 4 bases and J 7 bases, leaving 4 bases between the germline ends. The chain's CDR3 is CSVGGEKLFF. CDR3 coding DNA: TGCAGCGTTGGAGGTGAAAAACTGTTTTTT.

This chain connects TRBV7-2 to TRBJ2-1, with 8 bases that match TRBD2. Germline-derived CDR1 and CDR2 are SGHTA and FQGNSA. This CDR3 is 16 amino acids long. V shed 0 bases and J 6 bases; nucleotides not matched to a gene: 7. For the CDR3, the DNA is TGTGCCAGCAGCTTAGCGTGGGCGGGGGGCCGCAATGAGCAGTTCTTC. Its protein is CASSLAWAGGRNEQFF.

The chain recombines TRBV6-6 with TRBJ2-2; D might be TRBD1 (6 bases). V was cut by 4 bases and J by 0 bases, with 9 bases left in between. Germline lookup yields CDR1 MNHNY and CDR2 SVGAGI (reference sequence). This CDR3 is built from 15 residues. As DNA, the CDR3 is TGTGCCAGCAGTTTGGGACATTCGAACACCGGGGAGCTGTTTTTT. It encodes CASSLGHSNTGELFF.

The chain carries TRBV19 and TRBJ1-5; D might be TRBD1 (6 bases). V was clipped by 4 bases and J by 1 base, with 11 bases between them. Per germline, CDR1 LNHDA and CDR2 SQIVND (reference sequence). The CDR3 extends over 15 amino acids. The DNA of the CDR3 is TGTGCCAGTAGTACCCCGGGACAAAGCAATCAGCCCCAGCATTTT. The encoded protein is CASSTPGQSNQPQHF.

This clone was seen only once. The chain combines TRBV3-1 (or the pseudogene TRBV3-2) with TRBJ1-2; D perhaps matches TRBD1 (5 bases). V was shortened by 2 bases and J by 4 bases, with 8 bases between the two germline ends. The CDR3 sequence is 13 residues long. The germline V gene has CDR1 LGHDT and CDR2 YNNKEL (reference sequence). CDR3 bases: TGTGCCAGCAGCCAACCGACAGCCTATGGCTACACCTTC. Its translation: CASSQPTAYGYTF.

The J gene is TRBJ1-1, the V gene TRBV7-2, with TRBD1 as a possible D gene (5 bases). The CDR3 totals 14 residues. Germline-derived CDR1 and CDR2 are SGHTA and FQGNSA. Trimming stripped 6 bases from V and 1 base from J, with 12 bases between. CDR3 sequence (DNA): TGTGCCAGCAGAGCCGCGGGGCGGAACACTGAAGCTTTCTTT. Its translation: CASRAAGRNTEAFF.

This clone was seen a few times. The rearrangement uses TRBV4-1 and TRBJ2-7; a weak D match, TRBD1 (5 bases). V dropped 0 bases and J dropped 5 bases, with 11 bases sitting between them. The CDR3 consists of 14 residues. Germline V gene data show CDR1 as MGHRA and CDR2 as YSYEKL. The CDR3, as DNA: TGCGCCAGCAGCCAAGATCTACAGGACCACGAGCAGTACTTC. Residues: CASSQDLQDHEQYF.

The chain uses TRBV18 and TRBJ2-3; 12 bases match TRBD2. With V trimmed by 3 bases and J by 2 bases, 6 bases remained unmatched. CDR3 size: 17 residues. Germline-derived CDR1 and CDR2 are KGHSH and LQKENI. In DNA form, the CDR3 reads TGTGCCAGCTCACCCCGACTAGCGGGGGCTAACACAGATACGCAGTATTTT. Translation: CASSPRLAGANTDTQYF.

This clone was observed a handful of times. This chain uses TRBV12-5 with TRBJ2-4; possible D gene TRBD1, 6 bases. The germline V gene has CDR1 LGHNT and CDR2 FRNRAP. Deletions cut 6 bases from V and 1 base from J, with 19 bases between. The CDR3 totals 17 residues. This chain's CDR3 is CASGSGQALGAKNIQYF. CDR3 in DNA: TGTGCTAGTGGCTCGGGACAAGCGCTCGGGGCCAAAAACATTCAGTACTTC.

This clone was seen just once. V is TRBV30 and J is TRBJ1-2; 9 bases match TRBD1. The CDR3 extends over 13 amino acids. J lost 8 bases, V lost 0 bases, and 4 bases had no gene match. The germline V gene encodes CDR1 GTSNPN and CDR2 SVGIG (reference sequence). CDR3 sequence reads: CAWSVNRGHGYTF. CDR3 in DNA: TGTGCCTGGAGTGTAAACAGGGGGCACGGCTACACCTTC.

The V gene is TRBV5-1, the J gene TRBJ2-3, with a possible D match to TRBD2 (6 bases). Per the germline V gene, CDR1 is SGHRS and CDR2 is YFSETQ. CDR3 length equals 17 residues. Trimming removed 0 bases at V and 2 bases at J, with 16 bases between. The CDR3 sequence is CASSLGSGLTTTDTQYF. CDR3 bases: TGCGCCAGCAGCTTGGGGTCGGGACTTACTACCACAGATACGCAGTATTTT.

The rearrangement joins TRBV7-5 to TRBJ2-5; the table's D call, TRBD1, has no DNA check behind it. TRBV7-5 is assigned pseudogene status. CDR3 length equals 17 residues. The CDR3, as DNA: TGTGCCAGAAGCTTAGAGCTGCGCAGGGGGCATCAGGGGACCCAGTACTTC. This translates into CARSLELRRGHQGTQYF.

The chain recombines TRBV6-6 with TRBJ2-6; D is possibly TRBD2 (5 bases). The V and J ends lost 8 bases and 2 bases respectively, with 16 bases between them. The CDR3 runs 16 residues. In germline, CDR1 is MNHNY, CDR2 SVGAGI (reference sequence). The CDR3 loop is CASVGQIGAGANVLTF. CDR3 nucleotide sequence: TGTGCCAGCGTCGGGCAGATCGGGGCTGGGGCCAACGTCCTGACTTTC.

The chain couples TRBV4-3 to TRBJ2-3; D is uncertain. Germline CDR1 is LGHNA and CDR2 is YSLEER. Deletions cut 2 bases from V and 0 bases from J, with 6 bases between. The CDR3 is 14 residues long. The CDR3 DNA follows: TGCGCCAGCAGCCAAACCTACAGCACAGATACGCAGTATTTT. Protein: CASSQTYSTDTQYF.

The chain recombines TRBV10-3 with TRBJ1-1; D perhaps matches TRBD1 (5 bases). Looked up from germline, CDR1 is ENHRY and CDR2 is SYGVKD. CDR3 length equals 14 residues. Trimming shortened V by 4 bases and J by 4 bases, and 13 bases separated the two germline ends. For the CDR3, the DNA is TGTGCCATCAGTGGTAGGGGCGCTAGCACTGAAGCTTTCTTT. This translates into CAISGRGASTEAFF.

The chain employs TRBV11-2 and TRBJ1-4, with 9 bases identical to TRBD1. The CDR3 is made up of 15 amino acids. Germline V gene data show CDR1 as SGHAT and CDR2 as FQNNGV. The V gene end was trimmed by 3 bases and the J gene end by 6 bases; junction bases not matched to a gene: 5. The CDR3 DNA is TGTGCCAGCAGCTTCGGGACAGGGATAGATGAAAAACTGTTTTTT. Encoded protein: CASSFGTGIDEKLFF. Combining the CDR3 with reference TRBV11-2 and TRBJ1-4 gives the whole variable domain EAGVAQSPRYKIIEKRQSVAFWCNPISGHATLYWYQQILGQGPKLLIQFQNNGVVDDSQLPKDRFSAERLKGVDSTLKIQPAKLEDSAVYLCASSFGTGIDEKLFFGSGTQLSVL.

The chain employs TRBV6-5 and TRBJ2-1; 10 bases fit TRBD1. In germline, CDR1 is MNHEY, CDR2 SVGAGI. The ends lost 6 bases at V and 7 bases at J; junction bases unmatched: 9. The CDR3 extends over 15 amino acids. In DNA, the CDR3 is TGTGCCAGCAGACCTGACAGGGGGCTCTGGAATGAGCAGTTCTTC. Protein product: CASRPDRGLWNEQFF.

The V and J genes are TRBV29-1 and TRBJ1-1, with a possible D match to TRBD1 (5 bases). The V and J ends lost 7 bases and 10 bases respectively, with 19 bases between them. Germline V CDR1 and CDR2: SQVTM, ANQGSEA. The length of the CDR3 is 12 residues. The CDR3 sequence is CSAGAQPWGAFF. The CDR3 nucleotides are TGCAGCGCTGGGGCCCAACCTTGGGGAGCTTTCTTT.

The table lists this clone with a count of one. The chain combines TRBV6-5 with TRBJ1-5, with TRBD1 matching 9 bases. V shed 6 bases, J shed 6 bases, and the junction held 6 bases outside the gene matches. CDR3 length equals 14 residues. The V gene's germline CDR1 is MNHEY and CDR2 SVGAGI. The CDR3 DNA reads TGTGCCAGCAGAAATACAGGGGGCTCTCAGCCCCAGCATTTT. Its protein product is CASRNTGGSQPQHF.

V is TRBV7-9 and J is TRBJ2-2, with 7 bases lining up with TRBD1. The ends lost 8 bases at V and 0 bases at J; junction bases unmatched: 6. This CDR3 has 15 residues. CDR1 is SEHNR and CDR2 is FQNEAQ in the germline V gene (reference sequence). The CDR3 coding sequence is TGTGCCAGCGGCGACGGGACAGCGAACACCGGGGAGCTGTTTTTT. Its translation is CASGDGTANTGELFF. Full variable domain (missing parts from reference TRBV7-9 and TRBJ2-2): DTGVSQNPRHKITKRGQNVTFRCDPISEHNRLYWYRQTLGQGPEFLTYFQNEAQLEKSRLLSDRFSAERPKGSFSTLEIQRTEQGDSAMYLCASGDGTANTGELFFGEGSRLTVL.

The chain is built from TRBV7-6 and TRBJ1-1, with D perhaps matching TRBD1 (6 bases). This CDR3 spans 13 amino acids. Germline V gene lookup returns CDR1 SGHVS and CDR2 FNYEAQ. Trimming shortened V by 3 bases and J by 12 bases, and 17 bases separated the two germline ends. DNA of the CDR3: TGTGCCAGCAGCTTGGAACAGGGCCGGGTGACTTTCTTT. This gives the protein CASSLEQGRVTFF.